This TCR beta chain was identified during a study of shared clonotypes between healthy human individuals. Study background: Each donor contributed plates that comprised three CD4 naive, three CD4 memory, two CD8 naive and one CD8 memory.

As regards this clone: Its antigen is unidentified.

Selected positively for CCR7 and CD45RO-negative, naive CD8 cells excluded terminally differentiated effector memory CD45RA+ cells. Healthy HIV-negative adults without recent acute infections or vaccinations served as donors. This table comes from immunoSEQ multiplex PCR, and its TCRdb copy is limited to in-frame clones, with some not included. The sample carries about 1,900,000 clones, 85% to 95% recorded once. V lost 4 bases, J lost 5 bases, and 14 bases lay in between. The CDR3 is 14 residues long. Germline lookup yields CDR1 SGHNT and CDR2 YYREEE (reference sequence). Study results and limitations: Sorted-subset sequencing was shown by rarefaction to be incomplete despite large depth. Among donors, sharing of clonotypes was expected to be affected by sequencing depth.

Source material: naive CD8+ T cells sorted from blood. This receptor was obtained from a man younger than 35 in good health. This chain uses TRBV5-4 with TRBJ2-3; D possibly corresponds to TRBD2 (6 bases). In DNA, the CDR3 is TGTGCCAGCAGCATGGGACTCCCCGGAGATACGCAGTATTTT. Translation: CASSMGLPGDTQYF.